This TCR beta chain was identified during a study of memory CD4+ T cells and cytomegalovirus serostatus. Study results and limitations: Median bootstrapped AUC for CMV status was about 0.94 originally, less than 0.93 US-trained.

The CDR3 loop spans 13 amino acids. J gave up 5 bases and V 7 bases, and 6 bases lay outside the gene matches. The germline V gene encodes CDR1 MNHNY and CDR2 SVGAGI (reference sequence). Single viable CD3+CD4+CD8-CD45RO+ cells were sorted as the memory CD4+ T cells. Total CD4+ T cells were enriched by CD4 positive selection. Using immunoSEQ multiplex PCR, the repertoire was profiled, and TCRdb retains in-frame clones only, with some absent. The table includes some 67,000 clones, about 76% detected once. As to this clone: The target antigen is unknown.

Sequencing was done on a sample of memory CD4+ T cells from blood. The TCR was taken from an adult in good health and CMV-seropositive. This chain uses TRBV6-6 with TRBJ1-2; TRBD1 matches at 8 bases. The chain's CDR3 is CASIRGQEYGYTF. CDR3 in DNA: TGTGCCAGCATCAGGGGGCAGGAGTATGGCTACACCTTC.